This is a list of T cell receptor beta chains from one sample in a study of blood T cells in healthy people across ages. MiXCR, run by TCRdb on the 5' RACE reads, gives a single entry per CDR3 protein. In the table there are about 640,000 distinct CDR3 sequences, 58% of which are singletons. Input material: blood. These receptors were obtained from a man aged 55 to 69 in good health. Both conserved end residues are part of each CDR3. The D gene is left open where the match is weak. Where a row states a size, it is once, few, many or the class of an expanded clone; other rows omit it.

abundance	j_gene	v_gene	d_gene	CDR3aa	CDR3nt
.	TRBJ1-4	TRBV12-3/TRBV12-4	.	CASSSRGRANEKLFF	TGTGCCAGCAGTTCACGGGGAAGAGCTAATGAAAAACTGTTTTTT
.	TRBJ1-4	TRBV7-2	.	CASSLALGTSEKLFF	TGTGCCAGCAGCTTAGCCTTAGGGACGAGTGAAAAACTGTTTTTT
.	TRBJ2-4	TRBV7-2	TRBD1	CASRTPPGQGILEQYF	TGTGCCAGCAGAACCCCCCCGGGACAGGGTATCCTGGAGCAGTACTTC
many	TRBJ2-7	TRBV7-2	.	CASSVGRSAEQYF	TGTGCCAGCAGCGTAGGTCGGTCGGCCGAGCAGTACTTC
few	TRBJ1-2	TRBV6-1	.	CASSDQYGYTF	TGTGCCAGCAGTGATCAATATGGCTACACCTTC
many	TRBJ1-2	TRBV9	.	CASSVADNTRGYTF	TGTGCCAGCAGCGTAGCGGACAATACAAGGGGCTACACCTTC
.	TRBJ2-5	TRBV27	TRBD1	CASSVLQGEGTQYF	TGTGCCAGCAGTGTCCTACAGGGGGAAGGGACCCAGTACTTC
.	TRBJ1-2	TRBV2	.	CASSDRTDLDYGYTF	TGTGCCAGCAGTGATAGGACCGACCTAGACTATGGCTACACCTTC
.	TRBJ1-1	TRBV10-3	TRBD1	CAITLDRAATEAFF	TGTGCCATCACCCTGGACAGGGCGGCCACTGAAGCTTTCTTT
.	TRBJ1-2	TRBV6-5	.	CASSYSGREPPNYGYTF	TGTGCCAGCAGTTACTCCGGCAGGGAACCCCCTAACTATGGCTACACCTTC
once	TRBJ1-2	TRBV11-2	.	CASSLEGQTYGYTF	TGTGCCAGCAGCTTAGAAGGGCAGACCTATGGCTACACCTTC
.	TRBJ1-1	TRBV6-5	.	CASSEPGTTEAFF	TGTGCCAGCAGTGAACCGGGCACCACTGAAGCTTTCTTT
few	TRBJ2-7	TRBV20-1	TRBD2	CSAHKLAGGDYEQYF	TGCAGTGCTCATAAATTAGCGGGGGGCGACTACGAGCAGTACTTC
.	TRBJ2-7	TRBV7-2	TRBD1	CASSDRTGGNEQYF	TGTGCCAGCAGCGATCGGACAGGGGGGAACGAGCAGTACTTC
.	TRBJ2-5	TRBV20-1	TRBD1	CSATGTGAPIGSGETQYF	TGCAGTGCAACTGGGACAGGAGCTCCGATCGGGTCGGGAGAGACCCAGTACTTC
.	TRBJ2-5	TRBV20-1	TRBD1	CSAQKGAEVGETQYF	TGCAGTGCCCAAAAGGGGGCGGAGGTCGGGGAGACCCAGTACTTC
.	TRBJ1-5	TRBV10-2	.	CASSEGRTNSNQPQHF	TGCGCCAGCAGTGAAGGCAGGACAAATAGCAATCAGCCCCAGCATTTT
.	TRBJ2-2	TRBV6-5	.	CASSYQAGQGNTGELFF	TGTGCCAGCAGTTACCAAGCCGGGCAGGGTAACACCGGGGAGCTGTTTTTT
once	TRBJ2-4	TRBV6-6	TRBD2	CASSKVPSGGTQIQYF	TGTGCCAGCAGTAAGGTGCCTAGCGGGGGGACCCAAATTCAGTACTTC
few	TRBJ2-1	TRBV10-3	TRBD2	CAISPSGGNNEQFF	TGTGCCATCAGTCCTAGCGGGGGGAACAATGAGCAGTTCTTC
.	TRBJ2-7	TRBV7-9	.	CASSSDGSSGTYEQYF	TGTGCCAGCAGTTCGGACGGGAGCTCGGGAACCTACGAGCAGTACTTC
.	TRBJ2-7	TRBV12-3/TRBV12-4	TRBD2	CASRRGGSVEQYF	TGTGCCAGCAGGCGGGGGGGCTCCGTCGAGCAGTACTTC
few	TRBJ1-2	TRBV20-1	TRBD1	CSAHPGTGFDQGYGYTF	TGCAGTGCCCACCCCGGGACAGGGTTCGACCAGGGCTATGGCTACACCTTC
.	TRBJ2-5	TRBV5-1	TRBD2	CASSSGLAHQETQYF	TGCGCCAGCAGCTCCGGACTAGCGCACCAAGAGACCCAGTACTTC
few	TRBJ2-7	TRBV5-1	.	CASSRTYSSYEQYF	TGCGCCAGCAGCCGGACGTATAGCTCCTACGAGCAGTACTTC
.	TRBJ2-3	TRBV10-3	TRBD2	CAIRGGNTDTQYF	TGTGCCATCCGGGGGGGTAACACAGATACGCAGTATTTT
.	TRBJ2-1	TRBV4-1	.	CASSPQAGRGTYDEQFF	TGCGCCAGCAGTCCTCAGGCGGGCAGGGGCACCTACGATGAGCAGTTCTTC
.	TRBJ2-4	TRBV20-1	TRBD1	CSARDLSGSGQAAKNIQYF	TGCAGTGCTAGAGATTTATCGGGCTCGGGACAGGCAGCCAAAAACATTCAGTACTTC
.	TRBJ2-1	TRBV5-1	TRBD2	CASSITSVFNEQFF	TGCGCCAGCAGCATAACTAGCGTCTTCAATGAGCAGTTCTTC
.	TRBJ1-1	TRBV6-6	.	CASSYSKRDAFF	TGTGCCAGCAGTTACTCGAAGAGGGATGCTTTCTTT
once	TRBJ2-7	TRBV29-1	.	CSVDGTHSYEQYF	TGCAGCGTTGATGGGACTCACTCCTACGAGCAGTACTTC
.	TRBJ2-1	TRBV21-1	.	CASSTRSGGKDEQFF	TGTGCCAGCAGCACAAGAAGCGGGGGGAAGGATGAGCAGTTCTTC
.	TRBJ2-3	TRBV5-1	.	CASSPGTRVDTQYF	TGCGCCAGCAGCCCCGGGACGAGGGTAGATACTCAGTATTTT
once	TRBJ2-3	TRBV3-1	TRBD1	CASTNFPGQGADTQYF	TGTGCCAGCACCAACTTTCCGGGACAGGGGGCAGATACGCAGTATTTT
few	TRBJ2-5	TRBV5-1	TRBD1	CASSSRGLGETQYF	TGCGCCAGCAGCAGTAGGGGGCTGGGAGAGACCCAGTACTTC
many	TRBJ1-2	TRBV4-2	.	CASSQDPGSYGYTF	TGTGCCAGCAGCCAAGATCCTGGGAGCTATGGCTACACCTTC
few	TRBJ2-7	TRBV29-1	TRBD1	CSVDPMGQGGEQYF	TGCAGCGTTGATCCGATGGGACAGGGAGGCGAGCAGTACTTC
.	TRBJ1-5	TRBV12-3/TRBV12-4	TRBD1	CASSFTGGRNQPQHF	TGTGCCAGCAGTTTTACAGGGGGCCGCAATCAGCCCCAGCATTTT
.	TRBJ2-1	TRBV18	.	CASSPAGFGGDEQFF	TGTGCCAGCTCACCAGCCGGCTTCGGGGGCGATGAGCAGTTCTTC
.	TRBJ2-1	TRBV12-3/TRBV12-4	TRBD1	CASSSRDRANNEQFF	TGTGCCAGCAGCTCCCGGGACAGGGCAAACAATGAGCAGTTCTTC
few	TRBJ2-5	TRBV5-5	TRBD1	CASSYGQDQETQYF	TGTGCCAGCAGCTACGGACAGGATCAAGAGACCCAGTACTTC
.	TRBJ2-7	TRBV20-1	TRBD1	CSAPPQQGNPEQYF	TGCAGTGCCCCACCCCAACAGGGGAATCCCGAGCAGTACTTC
.	TRBJ1-2	TRBV4-1	TRBD1	CASSQVEGQANYGYTF	TGCGCCAGCAGCCAAGTAGAGGGACAGGCTAACTATGGCTACACCTTC
few	TRBJ1-2	TRBV4-2	.	CASSQEWGDGYTF	TGTGCCAGCAGCCAAGAGTGGGGGGATGGCTACACCTTC
few	TRBJ2-5	TRBV29-1	.	CSVLGGGETQYF	TGCAGCGTTTTGGGCGGTGGGGAGACCCAGTACTTC
few	TRBJ1-4	TRBV7-2	.	CASSLLGRTNEKLFF	TGTGCCAGCAGTCTTCTGGGTCGGACTAATGAAAAACTGTTTTTT
.	TRBJ2-5	TRBV5-1	.	CASSFGATVQETQYF	TGCGCCAGCAGCTTTGGGGCTACGGTCCAAGAGACCCAGTACTTC
few	TRBJ2-4	TRBV27	.	CASSSAAPANIQYF	TGTGCCAGCAGTTCCGCCGCCCCTGCCAACATTCAGTACTTC
.	TRBJ1-2	TRBV29-1	.	CSVEGRGGYGYTF	TGCAGCGTTGAGGGTAGAGGAGGGTATGGCTACACCTTC
.	TRBJ2-3	TRBV6-5	TRBD2	CATGGAADTQYF	TGTGCCACCGGGGGGGCTGCGGATACGCAGTATTTT
.	TRBJ2-7	TRBV14	.	CASSHGPSSYEQYF	TGTGCCAGCAGCCACGGCCCTTCCTCCTACGAGCAGTACTTC
once	TRBJ1-4	TRBV6-6	.	CASSYDSLTTNEKLFF	TGTGCCAGCAGTTACGACAGTCTGACAACTAATGAAAAACTGTTTTTT
.	TRBJ1-1	TRBV3-1	.	CASSQDALNTEAFF	TGTGCCAGCAGCCAAGATGCCTTGAACACTGAAGCTTTCTTT
few	TRBJ2-3	TRBV12-3/TRBV12-4	TRBD2	CASSHLSGGADTQYF	TGTGCCAGCAGTCACCTTAGCGGGGGGGCGGATACGCAGTATTTT
.	TRBJ2-7	TRBV24-1	.	CATSAERGGSYNEQYF	TGTGCCACCAGCGCGGAAAGGGGGGGGTCCTACAATGAGCAGTACTTC
few	TRBJ1-1	TRBV25-1	.	CASSEFSRYAEAFF	TGTGCCAGCAGTGAATTTTCCCGCTACGCTGAAGCTTTCTTT
.	TRBJ1-4	TRBV20-1	.	CSARDRKLLTNEKLFF	TGCAGTGCTAGAGATCGAAAGTTGCTAACTAATGAAAAACTGTTTTTT